Below are 27 T cell receptor beta chains sequenced from a single sample in a study of technical replicates of blood from a few donors. Here immunoSEQ multiplex PCR was the method, and the copy in TCRdb shows in-frame clones only, minus some. The data contain tens of thousands of clones, about 93% of them singletons. The sample taken for sequencing was T cells isolated from PBMCs. These receptors all come from a human donor in good health.

This clone occurred once. This chain uses TRBV29-1 with TRBJ2-1; D is possibly TRBD2 (5 bases). Germline V gives CDR1 SQVTM, CDR2 ANQGSEA. This CDR3 has 13 amino acids. V gave up 4 bases and J gave up 9 bases, with 16 bases separating them. CDR3 residues: CSVATDIRGEQFF. In DNA, the CDR3 is TGCAGCGTTGCTACAGACATTCGGGGTGAGCAGTTCTTC.

The rearrangement links TRBV5-6 to TRBJ1-3; the D gene is possibly TRBD1 (6 bases). The V end was cut by 0 bases, the J end by 4 bases, with 11 bases between. The CDR3 runs 15 residues. Germline assignment: CDR1 SGHDT and CDR2 YYEEEE. CDR3 sequence (DNA): TGTGCCAGCAGCTTGGAAGGGGGAACAGGAAACACCATATATTTT. This sequence encodes CASSLEGGTGNTIYF.

The V call is TRBV14, the J call TRBJ1-2, with a possible D match to TRBD1 (5 bases). The germline V gene has CDR1 SGHDN and CDR2 FVKESK. The CDR3 sequence is 17 residues long. Trimming removed 2 bases from V and 6 bases from J, with 22 bases in between. Here the CDR3 DNA reads TGTGCCAGCAGCCAAACCGGGACGGGAGCAATCTATAATGGCTACACCTTC. Translating gives CASSQTGTGAIYNGYTF.

The gene calls are TRBV14 and TRBJ2-3; TRBD2 is a possible D gene (5 bases). V was cut by 4 bases and J by 0 bases, with 8 bases left in between. The CDR3 loop spans 14 amino acids. Germline V gives CDR1 SGHDN, CDR2 FVKESK. CDR3 in amino acids: CASSRTLSTDTQYF. CDR3 nucleotides: TGTGCCAGCAGCCGGACTCTTAGCACAGATACGCAGTATTTT.

The gene calls are TRBV23-1 and TRBJ1-3, with D possibly TRBD1 on 6 matching bases. TRBV23-1 is an ORF, and what it does is uncertain. CDR3 length equals 13 residues. With 5 bases removed from V and 4 bases from J, the gap between germline ends came to 9 bases. CDR3 amino acids: CASSWGPGNTIYF. CDR3 bases: TGCGCCAGCAGTTGGGGGCCCGGAAACACCATATATTTT.

This clone has only a few counts. The chain joins TRBV10-1 to TRBJ2-1; maybe TRBD1 (6 bases). Trimming removed 2 bases from V and 4 bases from J, with 15 bases in between. CDR3 length: 16 amino acids. The germline CDR1 and CDR2 sequences are WNHNN and SYGVQD (reference sequence). Here the CDR3 DNA reads TGCGCCAGCAGTGAGGTCAGGGGTCTCACATACAATGAGCAGTTCTTC. This codes for CASSEVRGLTYNEQFF.

The CDR3: CASSFSPGQGEKYGYTF. The CDR3 region has the DNA TGTGCCAGCAGCTTCTCACCCGGACAGGGGGAAAAGTATGGCTACACCTTC. The V gene is TRBV28, the J gene TRBJ1-2; 10 bases map to TRBD1. J was trimmed by 5 bases and V by 6 bases; bases with no gene match: 15. Looked up from germline, CDR1 is MDHEN and CDR2 is SYDVKM. The CDR3 runs to 17 residues.

The V and J genes are TRBV11-2 and TRBJ2-3; D remains ambiguous. V shed 4 bases and J shed 5 bases, with 7 bases lying between them. Germline CDR1 and CDR2: SGHAT and FQNNGV. The CDR3 is 12 residues long. DNA of the CDR3: TGTGCCAGCAGCTATTCTCTAGATACGCAGTATTTT. It is translated as CASSYSLDTQYF.

The V call is TRBV5-1, the J call TRBJ1-3; D gene uncertain. CDR3 length equals 16 residues. Trimming took 1 base from V and 0 from J, leaving 11 bases between them. CDR1 is SGHRS and CDR2 is YFSETQ in the germline V gene. CDR3 amino acids: CASSLSGRGSGNTIYF. The CDR3 DNA is TGCGCCAGCAGCTTGTCTGGTAGAGGCTCTGGAAACACCATATATTTT.

This rearrangement joins TRBV5-1 to TRBJ2-7; D gene uncertain. The V and J ends lost 3 bases and 3 bases respectively, with 10 bases between them. CDR1 is SGHRS and CDR2 is YFSETQ in the germline V gene. CDR3 length: 13 residues. The CDR3 DNA reads TGCGCCAGCAGCTCTGCTAGTCACTACGAGCAGTACTTC. Its protein product is CASSSASHYEQYF.

The J gene is TRBJ1-3, the V gene TRBV14; D remains ambiguous. This CDR3 is built from 14 residues. V was clipped by 6 bases and J by 2 bases, with 11 bases between them. The germline V gene encodes CDR1 SGHDN and CDR2 FVKESK. CDR3 sequence: CASSWSGTGNTIYF. The CDR3 bases are TGTGCCAGCAGTTGGTCCGGGACTGGAAACACCATATATTTT. Based on the CDR3 plus reference TRBV14 and TRBJ1-3, the full variable domain is EAGVTQFPSHSVIEKGQTVTLRCDPISGHDNLYWYRRVMGKEIKFLLHFVKESKQDESGMPNNRFLAERTGGTYSTLKVQPAELEDSGVYFCASSWSGTGNTIYFGEGSWLTVV.

This clone is a singleton in its sample. V usage is TRBV10-2 and J usage is TRBJ2-6; D might be TRBD1 (6 bases). Looked up from germline, CDR1 is WSHSY and CDR2 is SAAADI. The germline V and J ends were trimmed by 6 bases and 0 bases, with 18 bases remaining between them. The CDR3 extends over 18 amino acids. The CDR3 here is CASSFGQIRSSGANVLTF. The CDR3 region has the DNA TGCGCCAGCAGCTTTGGACAGATAAGATCCTCTGGGGCCAACGTCCTGACTTTC.

The chain carries TRBV7-3 and TRBJ1-3; 9 bases map to TRBD1. V shed 5 bases, J shed 0 bases, and the junction held 2 bases outside the gene matches. Germline-derived CDR1 and CDR2 are SGHTA and FQGTGA. This CDR3 has 15 residues. The CDR3 reads CASSPTGGSGNTIYF. DNA for the CDR3: TGTGCCAGCAGCCCGACAGGGGGCTCTGGAAACACCATATATTTT. The whole variable domain, remainder taken from reference TRBV7-3 and TRBJ1-3, is GAGVSQTPSNKVTEKGKYVELRCDPISGHTALYWYRQSLGQGPEFLIYFQGTGAADDSGLPNDRFFAVRPEGSVSTLKIQRTERGDSAVYLCASSPTGGSGNTIYFGEGSWLTVV.

CDR3 residues: CASSGTGYEQYF. The CDR3 coding sequence is TGCGCCAGCAGTGGGACAGGGTACGAGCAGTACTTC. The gene calls are TRBV10-1 and TRBJ2-7, with 8 bases identical to TRBD1. Germline assignment: CDR1 WNHNN and CDR2 SYGVQD (reference sequence). V dropped 4 bases and J dropped 4; count of bases not matched to a gene: 0. The CDR3 covers 12 residues.

The table lists this clone with a few counts. The chain links TRBV5-6 to TRBJ2-3, with a tentative D call TRBD1 (5 bases). V was trimmed by 2 bases and J by 6 bases, leaving 13 bases between them. Germline V lookup: CDR1 SGHDT, CDR2 YYEEEE. CDR3 size: 14 residues. For the CDR3, the DNA is TGTGCCAGCAGCTTATTTACAGGCCTGGATACGCAGTATTTT. Encoded protein: CASSLFTGLDTQYF.

This chain joins TRBV5-1 and TRBJ2-1; D is possibly TRBD2 (5 bases). The CDR3 loop spans 15 amino acids. The germline V gene has CDR1 SGHRS and CDR2 YFSETQ. The V and J ends lost 4 bases and 0 bases respectively, with 11 bases between them. The CDR3 sequence is CASSPTGSSYNEQFF. CDR3 in DNA: TGCGCCAGCAGCCCGACGGGGAGCTCCTACAATGAGCAGTTCTTC. The full variable domain, completed using reference TRBV5-1 and TRBJ2-1, is KAGVTQTPRYLIKTRGQQVTLSCSPISGHRSVSWYQQTPGQGLQFLFEYFSETQRNKGNFPGRFSGRQFSNSRSEMNVSTLELGDSALYLCASSPTGSSYNEQFFGPGTRLTVL.

The chain employs TRBV11-3 and TRBJ2-7, with D perhaps TRBD2 (6 bases). CDR1 is SGHNT and CDR2 is YENEEA in the germline V gene. The CDR3 consists of 14 residues. Trimming took 5 bases from V and 5 from J, leaving 16 bases between them. The CDR3 bases are TGTGCCAGCAGCCGCCTGACGGGGGTCGACGAGCAGTACTTC. Its protein is CASSRLTGVDEQYF.

This clone was recorded once. This chain uses TRBV13 with TRBJ2-1; D perhaps matches TRBD2 (5 bases). This CDR3 is 12 amino acids long. Germline V gives CDR1 PRHDT, CDR2 FYEKMQ (reference sequence). V was shortened by 11 bases and J by 10 bases, with 18 bases between the two germline ends. CDR3: CACAVTLAEQFF. DNA of the CDR3: TGTGCCTGCGCGGTTACCTTAGCGGAGCAGTTCTTC.

The rearrangement links TRBV29-1 to TRBJ2-7; D perhaps matches TRBD2 (6 bases). The CDR3 has 13 residues. Trimming left V 4 bases short and J 4 bases short, with 14 bases between. Germline loops: CDR1 SQVTM, CDR2 ANQGSEA. Here the CDR3 reads CSVGSGDLYEQYF. CDR3 in DNA: TGCAGCGTTGGTTCCGGGGACTTGTACGAGCAGTACTTC.

The chain has TRBV10-1 and TRBJ1-2; D is undetermined. Between the trimmed V and J ends, which lost 0 bases and 4 bases, there was a span of 3 bases. The CDR3 spans 12 residues. Germline CDR1 reads WNHNN; CDR2 reads SYGVQD (reference sequence). The CDR3 DNA is TGCGCCAGCAGTGAGTCCTCCTATGGCTACACCTTC. Its translation: CASSESSYGYTF.

The chain links TRBV7-3 to TRBJ2-5; the match to TRBD2 covers 7 bases. With 5 bases clipped from V and 4 bases from J, the junction kept 4 bases outside the gene matches. Germline V gene sequence: CDR1 SGHTA, CDR2 FQGTGA. This CDR3 region has 13 residues. CDR3 coding DNA: TGTGCCAGCAGCCCCCCGGGGGGAGAGACCCAGTACTTC. Protein sequence: CASSPPGGETQYF.

The chain carries TRBV11-2 and TRBJ2-7; 8 bases are shared with TRBD1. Per the germline V gene, CDR1 is SGHAT and CDR2 is FQNNGV. CDR3 size: 13 residues. Unmatched junction bases numbered 3, after V lost 4 bases and J lost 4 bases. CDR3 residues: CASSSGTGYEQYF. The CDR3, as DNA: TGTGCCAGCAGCTCCGGGACAGGATACGAGCAGTACTTC.

The chain uses TRBV5-1 and TRBJ2-3; TRBD2 aligns across 9 bases. V shed 4 bases and J 3 bases; nucleotides not matched to a gene: 9. There are 16 residues in the CDR3. The V gene's germline CDR1 is SGHRS and CDR2 YFSETQ. Here the CDR3 reads CASSGWTSAATDTQYF. Here the CDR3 DNA reads TGCGCCAGCAGCGGGTGGACTAGCGCCGCAACAGATACGCAGTATTTT.

This clone has only one observation. The gene calls are TRBV5-1 and TRBJ1-3; D remains ambiguous. Germline lookup yields CDR1 SGHRS and CDR2 YFSETQ. The CDR3 extends over 16 amino acids. V dropped 1 base and J dropped 0 bases, with 11 bases sitting between them. The CDR3 sequence: CASSLLAPVSGNTIYF. The CDR3 DNA reads TGCGCCAGCAGCTTGTTAGCACCGGTCTCTGGAAACACCATATATTTT. The full variable domain, with the rest looked up from reference TRBV5-1 and TRBJ1-3, is KAGVTQTPRYLIKTRGQQVTLSCSPISGHRSVSWYQQTPGQGLQFLFEYFSETQRNKGNFPGRFSGRQFSNSRSEMNVSTLELGDSALYLCASSLLAPVSGNTIYFGEGSWLTVV.

The chain joins TRBV9 to TRBJ2-7; a weak D match, TRBD2 (6 bases). CDR3 length: 15 residues. With 0 bases removed from V and 2 bases from J, the gap between germline ends came to 12 bases. The germline V gene encodes CDR1 SGDLS and CDR2 YYNGEE. The DNA of the CDR3 is TGTGCCAGCAGCGTAGCTCTGGGAGGACCCTACGAGCAGTACTTC. This translates into CASSVALGGPYEQYF.

The V call is TRBV28, the J call TRBJ1-2, with 8 bases fitting TRBD1. Germline V gene lookup returns CDR1 MDHEN and CDR2 SYDVKM. CDR3 size: 13 residues. Losses at the gene ends were 5 bases for V and 7 bases for J; bases not matched to a gene: 6. CDR3 loop: CASSGPGTGGYTF. The CDR3, as DNA: TGTGCCAGCAGTGGTCCCGGGACAGGTGGCTACACCTTC.

J is TRBJ2-4 and V is TRBV5-1, with 9 bases identical to TRBD1. The CDR3 is made up of 14 amino acids. J gave up 5 bases and V 4 bases, and 4 bases lay outside the gene matches. Looked up from germline, CDR1 is SGHRS and CDR2 is YFSETQ. The CDR3 loop reads CASSTWTGENIQYF. CDR3 in DNA: TGCGCCAGCAGCACCTGGACAGGGGAAAACATTCAGTACTTC.